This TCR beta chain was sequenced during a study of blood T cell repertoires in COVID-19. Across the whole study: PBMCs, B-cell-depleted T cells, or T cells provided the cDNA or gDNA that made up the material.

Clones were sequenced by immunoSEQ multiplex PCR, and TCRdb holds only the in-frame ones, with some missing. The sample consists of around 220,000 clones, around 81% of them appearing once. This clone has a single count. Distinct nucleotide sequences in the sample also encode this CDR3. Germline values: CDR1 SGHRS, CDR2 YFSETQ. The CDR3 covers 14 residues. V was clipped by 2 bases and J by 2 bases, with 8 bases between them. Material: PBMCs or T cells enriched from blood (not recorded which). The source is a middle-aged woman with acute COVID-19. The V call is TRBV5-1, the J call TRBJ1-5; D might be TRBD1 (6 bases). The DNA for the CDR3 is TGCGCCAGCAGCTTAGCAGGGGGCAATCAGCCCCAGCATTTT. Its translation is CASSLAGGNQPQHF. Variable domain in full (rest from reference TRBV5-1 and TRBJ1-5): KAGVTQTPRYLIKTRGQQVTLSCSPISGHRSVSWYQQTPGQGLQFLFEYFSETQRNKGNFPGRFSGRQFSNSRSEMNVSTLELGDSALYLCASSLAGGNQPQHFGDGTRLSIL.